A single T cell receptor beta chain is shown here with its context. The antigen is not known. As the template, RNA transcripts were used to amplify TCR beta CDR3 regions. The first round was an RT-PCR with HTBI primers, and the second round was a multiplex PCR. TCRdb independently ran MiXCR on the multiplex PCR reads; one entry per CDR3 protein. This table has over a million distinct CDR3 sequences, about two fifths appearing once. Per the germline V gene, CDR1 is SGHDN and CDR2 is FVKESK. V was pared by 0 bases and J by 5 bases, with 17 bases between. The CDR3 is 16 amino acids. This record belongs to a study of Graves' ophthalmopathy and Graves' hyperthyroidism. Study background: Being free of ophthalmopathy for 18 months of follow-up defined stable hyperthyroidism.

General study points: Blood also carried most expanded thyroid clonotypes exceeding 0.001 frequency. Ophthalmopathy versus stable hyperthyroidism: 13-signature model gave 87.88% sensitivity, approximately 80% specificity.

The V call is TRBV14, the J call TRBJ2-7; possibly TRBD1 for D (6 bases). The TCR comes from an adult man with Graves' hyperthyroidism. The sample comprised peripheral blood or thyroid tissue (not recorded which). The CDR3 protein is CASSQESRGSLNEQYF. The CDR3 nucleotides read TGTGCCAGCAGCCAAGAATCCAGGGGTTCTCTCAACGAGCAGTACTTC.